This paragraph reports one T cell receptor (beta chain). The germline gives CDR1 SGHRS, CDR2 YFSETQ. V lost 6 bases and J lost 0; bases outside the gene matches: 6. The CDR3 length is 19 residues. Sequencing used immunoSEQ multiplex PCR; TCRdb keeps in-frame clones, though not all of them. The table includes more than 90,000 clones, around 88% detected once. This specimen belongs to a study of radiotherapy plus CTLA-4 blockade in lung cancer. This receptor was obtained from a human donor with non-small cell lung cancer that progressed on radiotherapy plus ipilimumab. The sample here was peripheral blood, taken from a patient treated with radiotherapy plus ipilimumab. The chain joins TRBV5-1 to TRBJ2-6; TRBD2 matches at 16 bases. CDR3 region: CASNPGLAGGGSGANVLTF. CDR3 sequence (DNA): TGCGCCAGCAACCCGGGACTAGCGGGAGGGGGCTCTGGGGCCAACGTCCTGACTTTC. The complete variable domain, with remaining parts taken from reference TRBV5-1 and TRBJ2-6, reads KAGVTQTPRYLIKTRGQQVTLSCSPISGHRSVSWYQQTPGQGLQFLFEYFSETQRNKGNFPGRFSGRQFSNSRSEMNVSTLELGDSALYLCASNPGLAGGGSGANVLTFGAGSRLTVL.